The next 10 T cell receptor beta chains were all read from a single sample in a study of blood T cell repertoires in COVID-19 (dated by TCRdb to 2018 to 2020). To prepare the library, the immunoSEQ multiplex PCR assay was applied. TCRdb carries this immuneACCESS record with in-frame sequences only. Its versions omit some clonotypes, under half of them owing to an unresolved V gene in the studies checked, with the rest unexplained. This sample comprises roughly 140,000 clones, about 80% of them detected only once. The leading ten clones occupy around 8% of the sample. Sequencing input: peripheral blood. Every receptor here comes from a human donor in a cohort sampled during active COVID-19.

This sequence joins TRBV5-1 and TRBJ1-1; a weak D match, TRBD1 (6 bases). Trimming cost V 7 bases and J 1 base, with 11 bases left between them. The length of the CDR3 is 13 residues. Germline V gene data show CDR1 as SGHRS and CDR2 as YFSETQ. This CDR3 is CASGAQGNTEAFF. The CDR3 coding sequence is TGCGCCAGCGGGGCACAGGGGAACACTGAAGCTTTCTTT.

This clone was seen a single time. The V call is TRBV2, the J call TRBJ2-5; 11 positions match TRBD1. The V gene's germline CDR1 is SNHLY and CDR2 FYNNEI. The CDR3 is 15 residues long. With 6 bases clipped from V and 5 bases from J, the junction kept 8 bases outside the gene matches. The CDR3 here is CASSPLDRGQETQYF. The CDR3 DNA reads as TGTGCCAGCAGCCCCTTGGACAGGGGGCAGGAGACCCAGTACTTC.

The chain combines TRBV29-1 with TRBJ2-7; TRBD1 aligns across 7 bases. Unmatched junction bases numbered 8, after V lost 5 bases and J lost 1 base. Germline V gene sequence: CDR1 SQVTM, CDR2 ANQGSEA. The CDR3 has 14 residues. CDR3 in DNA: TGCAGCGTTCGAACCGGGACAGAATCCTACGAGCAGTACTTC. This encodes CSVRTGTESYEQYF.

The rearrangement links TRBV24-1 to TRBJ1-5, with 9 bases aligning to TRBD1. The CDR3 length is 17 residues. Losses at the gene ends were 4 bases for V and 1 base for J; bases not matched to a gene: 7. Germline V gives CDR1 KGHDR, CDR2 SFDVKD. The CDR3 is CATSDSDRGFSNQPQHF. In DNA form, the CDR3 reads TGTGCCACCAGTGACTCCGACAGGGGGTTCAGCAATCAGCCCCAGCATTTT.

The chain recombines TRBV9 with TRBJ2-3; TRBD2 agrees at 12 bases. Looked up from germline, CDR1 is SGDLS and CDR2 is YYNGEE. This CDR3 has 15 residues. Trimming took 7 bases from V and 6 from J; bases not matched to a gene: 9. The CDR3 region is CASDRTSGAGDTQYF. The CDR3 coding sequence is TGTGCCAGCGACCGGACTAGCGGGGCGGGCGATACGCAGTATTTT.

J is TRBJ1-3 and V is TRBV27; D may be TRBD1 (5 bases). The germline CDR1 and CDR2 sequences are MNHEY and SMNVEV (reference sequence). V lost 6 bases, J lost 3 bases, and 9 bases lay in between. This CDR3 contains 13 residues. The CDR3 DNA follows: TGTGCCAGCAGCCCTAGGGGTGGAAACACCATATATTTT. Its protein product is CASSPRGGNTIYF.

The rearrangement joins TRBV2 to TRBJ1-6; 7 bases match TRBD1. The V segment lost 6 bases and the J segment 10 bases; nucleotides outside the gene matches: 6. Per germline, CDR1 SNHLY and CDR2 FYNNEI. The CDR3 spans 13 residues. Here the CDR3 DNA reads TGTGCCAGCAGCGACAGGGTTGGGTCACCCCTCCACTTT. Its protein is CASSDRVGSPLHF.

This rearrangement joins TRBV5-5 to TRBJ2-1; D is unresolved. This CDR3 comprises 13 residues. CDR1 and CDR2 (germline): SGHKS, YYEKEE (reference sequence). The germline V and J ends were trimmed by 3 bases and 3 bases, with 7 bases remaining between them. CDR3 in amino acids: CASSSSGYNEQFF. In DNA, the CDR3 is TGTGCCAGCAGCTCCTCGGGCTACAATGAGCAGTTCTTC.

V and J are TRBV3-1 (or the pseudogene TRBV3-2) and TRBJ2-7, with D possibly matching TRBD2 (5 bases). CDR1 is LGHDT and CDR2 is YNNKEL in the germline V gene (reference sequence). The ends were cut back, 5 bases at V and 7 bases at J, with 24 bases in the middle. CDR3 length: 16 amino acids. In nucleotides, the CDR3 is TGTGCCAGCAGCAAGCTAAGCCCTAGCAGCCCCCAGGAGCAGTACTTC. It is translated as CASSKLSPSSPQEQYF.

The CDR3 DNA follows: TGTGCCAGCAGCCCGCGCCAGCGGAACACTGAAGCTTTCTTT. It codes for CASSPRQRNTEAFF. The chain is built from TRBV28 and TRBJ1-1; D not resolved. The CDR3 length is 14 residues. The germline V gene has CDR1 MDHEN and CDR2 SYDVKM. The V end was cut by 6 bases, the J end by 1 base, with 12 bases between.